The 25 T cell receptor beta chains listed next were all sequenced from one sample in a study of T cell repertoires in cytomegalovirus infection. Antigens for these TCRs are unknown. One entry per CDR3 protein, called by TCRdb with MiXCR from the reads. The table lists 450,000 to 550,000 distinct CDR3 sequences, about two fifths of them singletons. This specimen consisted of cultured PBMCs, obtained from culture after CMV antigen stimulation. Receptors originate from a human donor in good health (CMV status not recorded). Some clones in this sample may be carry-over from other donors' samples.

This clonotype has at least ten counts. The CDR3 spells CASSVSGTGAYEQYF. CDR3 nucleotide sequence: TGTGCCAGCAGCGTCTCCGGGACAGGAGCCTACGAGCAGTACTTC. The V and J genes are TRBV7-2 and TRBJ2-7; 8 bases align to TRBD1. Looked up from germline, CDR1 is SGHTA and CDR2 is FQGNSA. Trimming cost V 5 bases and J 2 bases; bases outside gene matches: 8. The CDR3 contains 15 residues.

The chain joins TRBV7-9 to TRBJ2-1; 10 positions agree with TRBD2. This CDR3 has 15 amino acids. The J segment lost 3 bases and the V segment lost 5 bases, leaving 4 bases of the junction unmatched. The germline V gene encodes CDR1 SEHNR and CDR2 FQNEAQ (reference sequence). CDR3 amino acids: CASSPPSGSYNEQFF. In nucleotides, the CDR3 is TGTGCCAGCAGCCCTCCTAGCGGGAGCTACAATGAGCAGTTCTTC.

The gene calls are TRBV7-6 and TRBJ2-3; TRBD2 aligns across 8 bases. V shed 4 bases, J shed 3 bases, and the junction held 6 bases outside the gene matches. The CDR3 loop spans 15 amino acids. Germline assignment: CDR1 SGHVS and CDR2 FNYEAQ. The CDR3 bases are TGTGCCAGCAGCTGGAGCGGGAGAGGGACAGATACGCAGTATTTT. This translates into CASSWSGRGTDTQYF.

This clonotype was recorded a few times. The chain carries TRBV7-2 and TRBJ2-3; TRBD2 is a possible D gene (5 bases). The germline CDR1 and CDR2 sequences are SGHTA and FQGNSA. The V and J ends lost 2 bases and 0 bases respectively, with 9 bases between them. CDR3 length equals 15 residues. CDR3 DNA sequence: TGTGCCAGCAGCTTAAGTCGGACTAGCACAGATACGCAGTATTTT. Residues: CASSLSRTSTDTQYF.

The gene calls are TRBV19 and TRBJ2-1; D is possibly TRBD1 (6 bases). Germline V gene data show CDR1 as LNHDA and CDR2 as SQIVND (reference sequence). The CDR3 runs to 14 residues. V lost 3 bases, J lost 4 bases, and 10 bases lay in between. CDR3 DNA sequence: TGTGCCAGTAGTATGGGGGCTCCATACAATGAGCAGTTCTTC. The encoded protein is CASSMGAPYNEQFF.

The J gene is TRBJ2-6, the V gene TRBV7-2; D uncertain. Trimming removed 5 bases at V and 4 bases at J, with 9 bases between. The V gene's germline CDR1 is SGHTA and CDR2 FQGNSA. There are 14 residues in the CDR3. The CDR3, as DNA: TGTGCCAGCAGCCCGATTTTGGGGGCCAACGTCCTGACTTTC. This encodes CASSPILGANVLTF. Full variable domain (rest looked up from reference TRBV7-2 and TRBJ2-6): GAGVSQSPSNKVTEKGKDVELRCDPISGHTALYWYRQSLGQGLEFLIYFQGNSAPDKSGLPSDRFSAERTGGSVSTLTIQRTQQEDSAVYLCASSPILGANVLTFGAGSRLTVL.

The gene calls are TRBV12-3 or TRBV12-4 and TRBJ2-2; 7 bases line up with TRBD2. The length of the CDR3 is 13 residues. The CDR3 sequence: CALGEGYTGELFF. The CDR3 nucleotides read TGTGCACTTGGGGAGGGTTACACCGGGGAGCTGTTTTTT.

The rearrangement joins TRBV18 to TRBJ2-7, with D uncertain. The V end lost 3 bases, the J end lost 5 bases, and 14 bases lay between the germline ends. The CDR3 runs 14 residues. Per the germline V gene, CDR1 is KGHSH and CDR2 is LQKENI. Here the CDR3 DNA reads TGTGCCAGCTCACCCAGCCCCGTCTTACACGAGCAGTACTTC. This gives the protein CASSPSPVLHEQYF.

The rearrangement links TRBV6-1 to TRBJ2-1, with 9 bases that match TRBD2. With 2 bases clipped from V and 7 bases from J, the junction kept 6 bases outside the gene matches. This CDR3 comprises 15 residues. The germline V gene has CDR1 MNHNS and CDR2 SASEGT. The CDR3 region is CASSESGRPGNEQFF. CDR3 nucleotides: TGTGCCAGCAGTGAAAGCGGGAGGCCGGGGAATGAGCAGTTCTTC.

This clonotype has more than one count but fewer than ten. The V call is TRBV7-2, the J call TRBJ1-2; no clear D. The germline V gene encodes CDR1 SGHTA and CDR2 FQGNSA. V lost 2 bases and J 6 bases, leaving 10 bases between the germline ends. The CDR3 has 13 amino acids. CDR3 residues: CASSLSRADGYTF. CDR3 in DNA: TGTGCCAGCAGCTTAAGTCGGGCTGATGGCTACACCTTC.

The chain couples TRBV20-1 to TRBJ2-1, with TRBD1 as a possible D gene (5 bases). This CDR3 has 16 residues. V was pared by 6 bases and J by 3 bases, with 21 bases between. Germline loops: CDR1 DFQATT, CDR2 SNEGSKA (reference sequence). The CDR3 coding sequence is TGCAGTGCCAAGGGTGGGGCTTGGGTACGCTACAATGAGCAGTTCTTC. Its protein is CSAKGGAWVRYNEQFF.

This clonotype turned up a few times. The chain recombines TRBV5-4 with TRBJ2-3; 8 bases line up with TRBD2. Germline loops: CDR1 SGHNT, CDR2 YYREEE (reference sequence). The CDR3 consists of 16 residues. Losses at the gene ends were 1 base for V and 2 bases for J; bases not matched to a gene: 6. CDR3 region: CASSLKAGGITDTQYF. CDR3 coding DNA: TGTGCCAGCAGCTTGAAGGCGGGAGGCATCACAGATACGCAGTATTTT.

The chain couples TRBV7-2 to TRBJ2-3; 11 bases are a match to TRBD2. The CDR3 loop spans 18 amino acids. The ends lost 1 base at V and 7 bases at J; junction bases unmatched: 13. Germline values: CDR1 SGHTA, CDR2 FQGNSA. The CDR3 bases are TGTGCCAGCAGCTTAGTGGGAGGGGGTAGCGGGGGGGCCAATACGCAGTATTTT. Translation gives CASSLVGGGSGGANTQYF.

The genes are TRBV6-5 and TRBJ1-1; D uncertain. V shed 0 bases and J shed 5 bases, with 13 bases lying between them. CDR3 length: 15 residues. CDR1 is MNHEY and CDR2 is SVGAGI in the germline V gene. The CDR3 reads CASSYSWSGRTEAFF. The CDR3 bases are TGTGCCAGCAGTTACTCGTGGTCTGGTAGGACTGAAGCTTTCTTT.

A single count supports this clonotype. This chain joins TRBV29-1 and TRBJ2-7, with 7 bases that match TRBD1. Looked up from germline, CDR1 is SQVTM and CDR2 is ANQGSEA. The CDR3 consists of 14 residues. The V segment lost 7 bases and the J segment 2 bases; nucleotides outside the gene matches: 11. CDR3 DNA: TGCAGCGCCAGACAGGGTCAATTCCCCTACGAGCAGTACTTC. Translating it yields CSARQGQFPYEQYF.

This chain joins TRBV28 and TRBJ1-2, with D unclear. This CDR3 has 15 residues. V lost 10 bases, J lost 8 bases, and 26 bases lay in between. Germline assignment: CDR1 MDHEN and CDR2 SYDVKM. The CDR3 region is CATGTTSRIFGGYTF. CDR3 nucleotides: TGTGCCACGGGAACGACGAGCCGTATATTTGGCGGCTACACCTTC.

This clonotype was seen only a few times. The chain has TRBV28 and TRBJ2-3; 7 bases match TRBD2. CDR1 and CDR2 from the germline V gene are MDHEN and SYDVKM. The CDR3 is 15 amino acids. The CDR3 bases are TGTGCGATTTCCCGGGGGGATCTTAGCACAGATACGCAGTATTTT. Residues: CAISRGDLSTDTQYF.

This clonotype was found a few times. The V and J genes are TRBV12-3 or TRBV12-4 and TRBJ2-2, with 8 positions matching TRBD1. The CDR3 has 14 amino acids. The junction had 7 bases not matched to a gene; V was cut back by 6 bases and J by 7 bases. The CDR3 sequence: CASRETGAGGELFF. The CDR3, as DNA: TGTGCCAGCAGGGAGACAGGGGCTGGCGGGGAGCTGTTTTTT.

This chain connects TRBV6-1 to TRBJ1-3; maybe TRBD1 (6 bases). The CDR3 contains 15 residues. V dropped 6 bases and J dropped 4 bases, with 16 bases sitting between them. Germline V gene data show CDR1 as MNHNS and CDR2 as SASEGT. The CDR3 spells CASRPTGIGGNTIYF. The CDR3, as DNA: TGTGCCAGCAGACCAACAGGGATAGGAGGAAACACCATATATTTT.

The chain has TRBV6-1 and TRBJ1-1, with D possibly matching TRBD1 (6 bases). Trimming pared 7 bases from V and 5 bases from J, leaving 8 bases between. Germline-derived CDR1 and CDR2 are MNHNS and SASEGT. The CDR3 runs to 11 residues. The CDR3 spells CASMRGTEAFF. The CDR3 DNA reads as TGTGCCAGCATGAGGGGGACTGAAGCTTTCTTT.

This clonotype was counted ten times or more. This chain uses TRBV7-2 with TRBJ1-2; unclear D gene. Germline loops: CDR1 SGHTA, CDR2 FQGNSA. The CDR3 is 12 amino acids. V dropped 1 base and J dropped 4 bases, with 4 bases sitting between them. As DNA, the CDR3 is TGTGCCAGCAGCTTAGAAGGCTATGGCTACACCTTC. Its translation is CASSLEGYGYTF.

The CDR3 DNA sequence: TGTGCCAGCAGTTTTGGGGACAGGGGGTCAAGAAACACCATATATTTT. Its protein product is CASSFGDRGSRNTIYF. The gene calls are TRBV12-3 or TRBV12-4 and TRBJ1-3; the match to TRBD1 covers 11 bases. J was trimmed by 5 bases and V by 3 bases; bases with no gene match: 6. This CDR3 has 16 amino acids.

This clonotype was seen only a few times. The chain carries TRBV7-2 and TRBJ2-1; the D gene is possibly TRBD2 (5 bases). Germline assignment: CDR1 SGHTA and CDR2 FQGNSA. V was pared by 4 bases and J by 6 bases, with 16 bases between. The CDR3 runs to 15 residues. CDR3 nucleotides: TGTGCCAGCAGCTCAGGAGGAGACGGCCGCAATGAGCAGTTCTTC. Amino acid sequence: CASSSGGDGRNEQFF.

This clonotype was observed many times. The chain has TRBV7-2 and TRBJ2-7; D ambiguous. Germline-derived CDR1 and CDR2 are SGHTA and FQGNSA. This CDR3 has 13 amino acids. V lost 7 bases to trimming and J lost 1 base, with 11 bases between them. CDR3 residues: CASNLARSYEQYF. The CDR3 nucleotides read TGTGCCAGCAACCTGGCCCGATCCTACGAGCAGTACTTC.

The chain recombines TRBV10-3 with TRBJ2-7; 9 nucleotides match TRBD1. This CDR3 contains 15 residues. V shed 6 bases, J shed 1 base, and the junction held 7 bases outside the gene matches. The germline gives CDR1 ENHRY, CDR2 SYGVKD. The CDR3 here is CAISRTGTGSYEQYF. The CDR3 DNA reads as TGTGCCATCAGCCGGACCGGGACAGGGTCCTACGAGCAGTACTTC.